This TCR beta chain was documented in a study of blood T cell repertoires in COVID-19. Study-level background: Researchers got acute and convalescent COVID-19 samples from the United States, Italy and Spain. T cells, B-cell-depleted T cells, or PBMCs supplied cDNA or gDNA.

CDR3 length: 15 residues. V shed 3 bases, J shed 2 bases, and the junction held 3 bases outside the gene matches. Germline lookup yields CDR1 KGHSH and CDR2 LQKENI. Per the authors' pipeline: Nucleated cell number was recorded as an estimate derived from reference gene primer amplification. Generated by immunoSEQ multiplex PCR, the TCRdb table keeps only in-frame clones and is missing some. The DNA was the basis for D and trimming; V, J and clone size are from that table. The profile covers approximately 54,000 clones, with 90% appearing a single time and 6.5% to 9% taken by the ten largest. The rearrangement links TRBV18 to TRBJ1-1; 10 nucleotides match TRBD1. The sample consisted of peripheral blood. This clonotype was sampled from a woman aged 35 to 49 with active COVID-19. CDR3 loop: CASSPRTGGNTEAFF. CDR3 sequence (DNA): TGTGCCAGCTCACCTAGGACAGGGGGTAACACTGAAGCTTTCTTT. The complete variable domain, with remaining parts taken from reference TRBV18 and TRBJ1-1, reads NAGVMQNPRHLVRRRGQEARLRCSPMKGHSHVYWYRQLPEEGLKFMVYLQKENIIDESGMPKERFSAEFPKEGPSILRIQQVVRGDSAAYFCASSPRTGGNTEAFFGQGTRLTVV.